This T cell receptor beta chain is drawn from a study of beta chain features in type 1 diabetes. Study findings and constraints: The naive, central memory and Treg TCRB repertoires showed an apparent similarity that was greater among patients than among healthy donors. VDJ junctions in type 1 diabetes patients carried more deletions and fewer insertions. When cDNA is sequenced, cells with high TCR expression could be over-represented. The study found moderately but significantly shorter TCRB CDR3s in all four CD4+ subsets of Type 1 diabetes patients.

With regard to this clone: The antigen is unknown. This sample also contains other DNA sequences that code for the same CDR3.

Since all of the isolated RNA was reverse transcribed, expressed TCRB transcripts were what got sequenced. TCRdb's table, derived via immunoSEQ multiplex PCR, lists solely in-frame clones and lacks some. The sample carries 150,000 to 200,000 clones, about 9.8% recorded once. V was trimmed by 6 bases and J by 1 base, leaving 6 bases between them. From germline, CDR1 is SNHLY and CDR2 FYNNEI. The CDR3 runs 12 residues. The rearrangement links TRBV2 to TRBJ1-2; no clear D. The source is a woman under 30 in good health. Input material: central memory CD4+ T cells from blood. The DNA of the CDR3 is TGTGCCAGCAGCGGTGTTAACTATGGCTACACCTTC. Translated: CASSGVNYGYTF.